This T cell receptor (beta chain) came from a study of vaccination and CD4 T cells after COVID-19 (dated by TCRdb to between 2022 and 2023). Some background on the complete study: Convalescent patients had a positive SARS-CoV-2 result on nasal swab PCR, and of these patients, nine had mild disease and one had severe disease. Six males and four females were included in the convalescent cohort, with two Hispanic individuals, seven Caucasians, two Asians and one multiracial person represented. Each participant got two doses of either the Pfizer-BioNTech BNT162b2 vaccine (n=8) or the Moderna mRNA-1273 vaccine (n=2). Post-COVID blood samples from convalescent patients were collected a median of 101 days after diagnosis, with a range of about 35 to 180 days. Post-vaccine blood samples were collected a median of 72 days after the second vaccine dose, ranging from about 13 to 250 days. Culture stimuli were overlapping spike peptide pools from SARS-CoV-2 and from the common cold coronaviruses HCoV-NL63, HCoV-OC43 and HCoV-229E. In control cultures, a CEFX viral epitope pool was used as positive control, an HIV-1 Nef peptide pool was used as negative control, or no peptide was added. In roughly nine COVID-19 convalescent patients and a few infection-naive healthy vaccine recipients, the spike-specific CD4+ TCR repertoire before mRNA vaccination was compared with the repertoire after mRNA vaccination.

The treatment or condition label, as the study defines it: roughly 11-day PBMC culture with coronavirus spike peptide pools or control peptides (ViraFEST assay). To expand antigen-specific T cells with peptide pools and then pick out the expanded clonotypes through TCR sequencing, the study relied on the ViraFEST assay. The positive SARS-CoV-2 PCR tests of the convalescent patients were dated from March to December 2020, before the Alpha, Beta and Delta variants emerged in the United States. Each well held millions of PBMCs cultured in IMDM containing roughly 5% human AB serum and 9 to 10 IU/ml IL-2, with 8.5 to 10 ug/ml peptide pools added. Half of the culture medium was replaced with fresh IL-2-containing medium on days 3 and 7. Once the cells had been in culture for 10 days, the EasySep CD4+ T cell isolation kit was used to isolate CD4+ T cells by negative selection. Ficoll-Paque Plus gradient centrifugation was used to isolate PBMCs from whole blood, and the isolated PBMCs were then either used fresh or cryopreserved at -140C. In general, triplicate wells were set up for every culture condition.

This clonotype was observed a few times. Its specific antigen is unknown. No base qualities exist here, and no much larger clone lies one base off it. The method behind the library was PCR. DNA from cultured CD4+ T cells underwent TCR sequencing with the Oncomine TCR Beta short-read assay at the Johns Hopkins FTIC core. Genomic DNA was extracted from the cultured CD4+ T cells with the QIAamp micro DNA kit. Oncomine TCR Beta libraries from cultured CD4+ T cells were pooled using unique dual indexes and sequenced on an Illumina iSeq 100. In the original analysis: Non-productive sequences were filtered out, and CDR3s that did not start with C, did not end with F or W, or were shorter than 7 amino acids were discarded. The MANAFEST web application identified antigen-specific clonotypes by comparing peptide-stimulated wells against reference wells and other culture wells. An FDR below 0.05, an odds ratio above 5, and a productive frequency above 0.1% in at least two of three replicate wells were required for clones to be considered positive. A clonotype was classed as cross-reactive if the clonotype showed significant expansion both in SARS-CoV-2 spike wells and in at least one common cold coronavirus spike condition. CDR3 homology was assessed with Levenshtein distances (stringdist) and unrooted phylogenetic trees (ape) in R version 3.6.1. TCRdb passed the public sequencing reads through fastp at Q25 and MiXCR, retaining productive beta sequences. Records with the same CDR3 protein are collapsed into one entry carrying the most frequent genes and DNA. The V and J calls reflect TCRdb's pipeline rather than the authors' work. The sample table shows approximately 12,000 distinct CDR3 sequences, and roughly 29% are seen once. 20% to 30% of the sample is in the top ten clones.

The paper's findings and limits, for the study overall: Of the vaccine-specific clones in convalescent patients, 304 of 307, or nearly all, reacted only to SARS-CoV-2 spike and did not cross-react with common cold coronaviruses. In convalescent patients, a median roughly 85% of post-vaccine SARS-CoV-2-reactive clones were detected only after vaccination, suggesting vaccine-specific priming. Relatively few convalescent patients were included in the study, and early timepoints after natural infection were not analyzed. An increase in the median number of SARS-CoV-2-reactive clonotypes from approximately 21 after infection to 38 after vaccination was observed, but the change was not found to be significant.

The source material was cultured CD4+ T cells from blood. This receptor was identified in a human donor with COVID-19.

CDR3 protein: CASRRGGSSGELFF. The DNA reads TGTGCCAGCCGTCGGGGGGGCAGTTCCGGGGAGCTGTTTTTT. The chain couples TRBV6-2 or TRBV6-3 to TRBJ2-2, and TRBD2 aligns with 8 junction nucleotides. CDR3 length: 14 amino acids, cysteine to phenylalanine. This entry keeps only the CDR3 DNA: 42 bases, framed from base 1. Germline trimming: 8 bases from V, 6 bases from J; junction bases outside gene matches: 8. Per the germline V gene, MNHEY is the CDR1 and SVGEGT is the CDR2.